These 11 T cell receptor beta chains share one sample of origin, sequenced in a study of blood T cell repertoires in COVID-19. Assay: immunoSEQ multiplex PCR; the TCRdb copy retains only in-frame clones and omits some. The table has about 480,000 clones, 88% seen once; the top ten hold 1.8%. What was sequenced was PBMCs or T cells enriched from blood (not recorded which). The receptors were gathered from a woman aged 40 to 49 who had recovered from COVID-19.

The CDR3 nucleotides are TGCGCCAGGGGGCTCGGGCAGGGCGGAACCCAGTACTTC. This translates into CARGLGQGGTQYF. The chain is built from TRBV10-1 and TRBJ2-5; tentatively, D is TRBD1 (5 bases). The V and J ends lost 9 bases and 8 bases respectively, with 19 bases between them. Germline CDR1 and CDR2: WNHNN and SYGVQD (reference sequence). The CDR3 length is 13 residues.

The CDR3 loop reads CASSQTGLALFF. The CDR3 nucleotides are TGCGCCAGCAGCCAAACGGGACTAGCGCTGTTCTTC. V gene TRBV4-1 combines with J gene TRBJ2-1, with 10 bases matching TRBD2. V lost 2 bases, J lost 15 bases, and 4 bases stayed unmatched. CDR3 length: 12 residues. Germline values: CDR1 MGHRA, CDR2 YSYEKL.

The V and J genes are TRBV25-1 and TRBJ2-2, with D perhaps TRBD1 (6 bases). The germline gives CDR1 MGHDK, CDR2 SYGVNS. The CDR3 spans 16 residues. V was pared by 2 bases and J by 5 bases, with 15 bases between. The CDR3 protein is CASSEARGSRTGELFF. The CDR3 nucleotides read TGTGCCAGCAGTGAAGCAAGGGGGAGTCGGACCGGGGAGCTGTTTTTT.

The chain carries TRBV11-3 and TRBJ1-1, with 8 bases aligning to TRBD1. Unmatched junction bases numbered 4, after V lost 5 bases and J lost 8 bases. The CDR3 covers 12 residues. Germline CDR1 is SGHNT and CDR2 is YENEEA. This CDR3 reads CASSRQGSEAFF. In DNA, the CDR3 is TGTGCCAGCAGCCGACAGGGGTCGGAAGCTTTCTTT.

V gene TRBV4-3 combines with J gene TRBJ2-3; D is perhaps TRBD1 (7 bases). The CDR3 totals 14 residues. Trimming shortened V by 5 bases and J by 12 bases, and 21 bases separated the two germline ends. The germline gives CDR1 LGHNA, CDR2 YSLEER. CDR3: CASSYSRLGGLQYF. The DNA of the CDR3 is TGCGCCAGCAGCTATTCCCGACTAGGGGGCCTTCAGTATTTT.

This sequence joins TRBV19 and TRBJ1-5; D gene ambiguous. V lost 7 bases to trimming and J lost 2 bases, with 12 bases between them. Per the germline V gene, CDR1 is LNHDA and CDR2 is SQIVND (reference sequence). The CDR3 is made up of 14 amino acids. CDR3 bases: TGTGCCAGTAAGAGAGTTCAGGGCAATCAGCCCCAGCATTTT. Translated: CASKRVQGNQPQHF.

The chain joins TRBV6-5 to TRBJ2-2; D is ambiguous. V lost 8 bases and J 2 bases, leaving 6 bases between the germline ends. The germline V gene has CDR1 MNHEY and CDR2 SVGAGI. This CDR3 contains 12 residues. The CDR3 coding sequence is TGTGCCAGCTTTTCAAACACCGGGGAGCTGTTTTTT. Amino acid sequence: CASFSNTGELFF.

This chain joins TRBV7-2 and TRBJ2-5; unclear D gene. CDR3 size: 14 residues. Trimming pared 5 bases from V and 5 bases from J, leaving 15 bases between. In germline, CDR1 is SGHTA, CDR2 FQGNSA. CDR3 DNA: TGTGCCAGCAGCCTACCGATTCGATCGGAGACCCAGTACTTC. Translation: CASSLPIRSETQYF. Using reference TRBV7-2 and TRBJ2-5 for the parts outside the CDR3, the full variable domain is GAGVSQSPSNKVTEKGKDVELRCDPISGHTALYWYRQSLGQGLEFLIYFQGNSAPDKSGLPSDRFSAERTGGSVSTLTIQRTQQEDSAVYLCASSLPIRSETQYFGPGTRLLVL.

This clone was detected once. This chain joins TRBV5-1 and TRBJ2-7, with D perhaps matching TRBD1 (5 bases). CDR3 length equals 14 residues. The ends were cut back, 0 bases at V and 5 bases at J, with 12 bases in the middle. Looked up from germline, CDR1 is SGHRS and CDR2 is YFSETQ. The CDR3 DNA reads as TGCGCCAGCAGCTTGGGGACACCAGCCCACGAGCAGTACTTC. Translation gives CASSLGTPAHEQYF.

Concerning this clone itself: The same CDR3 can be traced to other DNA sequences in this sample. This rearrangement joins TRBV5-1 to TRBJ2-1, with TRBD2 identical over 11 bases. Germline assignment: CDR1 SGHRS and CDR2 YFSETQ. Unmatched junction bases numbered 2, after V lost 0 bases and J lost 3 bases. The CDR3 length is 16 residues. CDR3 amino acids: CASSLAGTSGYNEQFF. Written as DNA, the CDR3 is TGCGCCAGCAGCTTGGCCGGGACTAGCGGCTACAATGAGCAGTTCTTC.

This clone was seen just once. The chain carries TRBV20-1 and TRBJ1-5, with D possibly being TRBD1 (6 bases). Trimming cost V 3 bases and J 2 bases, with 14 bases left between them. The CDR3 contains 15 residues. The germline gives CDR1 DFQATT, CDR2 SNEGSKA (reference sequence). CDR3 DNA: TGCAGTGCTAGTTTCCCAGGGGTTCGCAATCAGCCCCAGCATTTT. This sequence encodes CSASFPGVRNQPQHF.